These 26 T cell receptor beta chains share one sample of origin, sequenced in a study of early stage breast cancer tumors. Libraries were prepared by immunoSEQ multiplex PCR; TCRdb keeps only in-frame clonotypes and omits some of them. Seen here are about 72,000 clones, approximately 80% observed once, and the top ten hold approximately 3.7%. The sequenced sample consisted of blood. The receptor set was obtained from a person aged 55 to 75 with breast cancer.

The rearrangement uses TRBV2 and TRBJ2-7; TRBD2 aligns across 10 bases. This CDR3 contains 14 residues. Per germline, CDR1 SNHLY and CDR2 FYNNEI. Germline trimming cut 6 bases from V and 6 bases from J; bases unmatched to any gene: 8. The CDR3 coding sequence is TGTGCCAGCAGAGAGTTCAGCGGGAGGGGCGAGCAGTACTTC. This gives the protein CASREFSGRGEQYF.

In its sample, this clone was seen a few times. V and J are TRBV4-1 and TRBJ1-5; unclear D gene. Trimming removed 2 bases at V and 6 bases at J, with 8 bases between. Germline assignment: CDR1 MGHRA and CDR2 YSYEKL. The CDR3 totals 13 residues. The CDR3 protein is CASSQLIGQPQHF. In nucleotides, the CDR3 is TGCGCCAGCAGCCAATTAATAGGTCAGCCCCAGCATTTT.

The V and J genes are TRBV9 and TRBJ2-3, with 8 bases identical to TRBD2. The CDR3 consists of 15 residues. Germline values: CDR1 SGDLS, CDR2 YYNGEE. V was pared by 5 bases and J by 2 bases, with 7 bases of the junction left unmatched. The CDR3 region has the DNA TGTGCCAGCAGTCGAACGGGGGGGACCACAGATACGCAGTATTTT. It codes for CASSRTGGTTDTQYF.

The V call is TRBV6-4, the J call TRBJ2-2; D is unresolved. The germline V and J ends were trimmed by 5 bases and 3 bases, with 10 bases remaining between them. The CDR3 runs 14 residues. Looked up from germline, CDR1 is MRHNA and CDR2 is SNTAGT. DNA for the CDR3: TGTGCCAGCAGTCAACTGACCGACACCGGGGAGCTGTTTTTT. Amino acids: CASSQLTDTGELFF.

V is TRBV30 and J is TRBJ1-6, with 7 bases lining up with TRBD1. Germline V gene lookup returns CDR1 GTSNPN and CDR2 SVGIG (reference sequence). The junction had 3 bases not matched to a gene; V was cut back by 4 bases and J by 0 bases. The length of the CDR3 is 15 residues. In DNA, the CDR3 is TGTGCCTGGACAGGGGGTAGCTCCTATAATTCACCCCTCCACTTT. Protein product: CAWTGGSSYNSPLHF.

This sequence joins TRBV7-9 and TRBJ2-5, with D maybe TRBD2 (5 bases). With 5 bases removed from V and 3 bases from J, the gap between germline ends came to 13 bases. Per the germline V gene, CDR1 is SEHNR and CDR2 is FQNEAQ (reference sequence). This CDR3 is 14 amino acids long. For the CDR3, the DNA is TGTGCCAGCAGCCCCATAGGGCGGGAAGAGACCCAGTACTTC. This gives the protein CASSPIGREETQYF.

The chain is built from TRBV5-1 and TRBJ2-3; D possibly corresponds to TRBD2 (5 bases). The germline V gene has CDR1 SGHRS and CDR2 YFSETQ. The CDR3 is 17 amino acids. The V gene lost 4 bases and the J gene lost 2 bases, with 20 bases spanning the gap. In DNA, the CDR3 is TGCGCCAGCAGCCCGCCGTTGAGCGGAACCTACACAGATACGCAGTATTTT. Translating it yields CASSPPLSGTYTDTQYF.

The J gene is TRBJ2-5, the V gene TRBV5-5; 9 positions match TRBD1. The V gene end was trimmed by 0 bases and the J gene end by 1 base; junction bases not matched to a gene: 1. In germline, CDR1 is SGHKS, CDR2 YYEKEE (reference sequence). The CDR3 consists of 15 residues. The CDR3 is CASSLEGQGQETQYF. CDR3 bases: TGTGCCAGCAGCTTGGAGGGACAGGGCCAAGAGACCCAGTACTTC.

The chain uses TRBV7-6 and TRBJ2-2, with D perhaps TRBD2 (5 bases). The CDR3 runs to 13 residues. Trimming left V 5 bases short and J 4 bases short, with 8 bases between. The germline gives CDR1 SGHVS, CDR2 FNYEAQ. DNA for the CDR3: TGTGCCAGCAGCCTCAGCGGCACCGGGGAGCTGTTTTTT. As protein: CASSLSGTGELFF.

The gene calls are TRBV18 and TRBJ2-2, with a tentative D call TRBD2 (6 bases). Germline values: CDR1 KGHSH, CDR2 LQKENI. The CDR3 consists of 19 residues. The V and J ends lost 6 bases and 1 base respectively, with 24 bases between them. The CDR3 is CASSHRLETRGVNTGELFF. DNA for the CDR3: TGTGCCAGCTCCCACCGTTTGGAGACTAGAGGGGTGAACACCGGGGAGCTGTTTTTT.

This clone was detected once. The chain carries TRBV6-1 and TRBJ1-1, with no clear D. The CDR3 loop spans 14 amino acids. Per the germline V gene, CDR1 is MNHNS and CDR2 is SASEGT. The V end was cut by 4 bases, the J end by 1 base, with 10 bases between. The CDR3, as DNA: TGTGCCAGCAGTGTCGCGGGCTCGAACACTGAAGCTTTCTTT. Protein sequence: CASSVAGSNTEAFF.

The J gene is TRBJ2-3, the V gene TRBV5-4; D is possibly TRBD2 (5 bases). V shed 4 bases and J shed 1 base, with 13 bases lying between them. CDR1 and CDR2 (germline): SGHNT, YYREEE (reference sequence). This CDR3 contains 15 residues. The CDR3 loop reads CASSPPLAGTDTQYF. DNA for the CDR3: TGTGCCAGCAGCCCCCCCCTAGCTGGCACAGATACGCAGTATTTT.

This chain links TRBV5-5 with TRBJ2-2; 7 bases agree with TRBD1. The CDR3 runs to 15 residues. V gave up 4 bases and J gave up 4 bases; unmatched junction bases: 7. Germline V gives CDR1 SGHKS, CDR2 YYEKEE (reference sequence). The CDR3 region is CASSTLQGFTGELFF. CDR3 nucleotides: TGTGCCAGCAGCACCCTACAGGGGTTCACCGGGGAGCTGTTTTTT.

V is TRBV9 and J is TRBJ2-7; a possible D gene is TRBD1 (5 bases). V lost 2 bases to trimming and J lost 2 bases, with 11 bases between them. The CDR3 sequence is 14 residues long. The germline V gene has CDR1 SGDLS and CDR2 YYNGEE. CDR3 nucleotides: TGTGCCAGCAGCGTGGACATTACACCCTACGAGCAGTACTTC. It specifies CASSVDITPYEQYF.

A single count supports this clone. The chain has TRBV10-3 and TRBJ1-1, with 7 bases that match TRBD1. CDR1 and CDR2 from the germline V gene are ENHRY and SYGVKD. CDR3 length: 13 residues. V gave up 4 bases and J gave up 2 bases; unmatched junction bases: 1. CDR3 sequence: CAISGDRNTEAFF. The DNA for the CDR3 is TGTGCCATCAGTGGGGACAGAAACACTGAAGCTTTCTTT.

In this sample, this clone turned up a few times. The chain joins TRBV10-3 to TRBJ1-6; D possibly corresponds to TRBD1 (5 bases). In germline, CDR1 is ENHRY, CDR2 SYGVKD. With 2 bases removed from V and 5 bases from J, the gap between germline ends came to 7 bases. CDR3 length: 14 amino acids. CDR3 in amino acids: CAISEDSNNSPLHF. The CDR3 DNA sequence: TGTGCCATCAGTGAGGACAGCAATAATTCACCCCTCCACTTT.

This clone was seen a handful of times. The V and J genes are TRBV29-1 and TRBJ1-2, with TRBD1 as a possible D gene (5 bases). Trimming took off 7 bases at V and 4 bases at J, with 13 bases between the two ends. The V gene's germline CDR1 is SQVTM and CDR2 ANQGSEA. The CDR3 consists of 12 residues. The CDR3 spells CSAHQGLYGYTF. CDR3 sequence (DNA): TGCAGCGCCCACCAGGGCCTCTATGGCTACACCTTC.

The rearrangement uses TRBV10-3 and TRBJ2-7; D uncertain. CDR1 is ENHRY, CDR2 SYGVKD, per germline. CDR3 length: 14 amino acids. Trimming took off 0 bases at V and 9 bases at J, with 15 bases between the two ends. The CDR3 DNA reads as TGTGCCATCAGTGAGTCTGGGCAGGAAGCGTCGCAGTACTTC. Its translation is CAISESGQEASQYF.

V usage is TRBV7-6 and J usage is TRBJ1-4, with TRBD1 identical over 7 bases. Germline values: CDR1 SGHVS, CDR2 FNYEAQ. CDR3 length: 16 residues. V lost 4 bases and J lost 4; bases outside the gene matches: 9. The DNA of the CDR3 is TGTGCCAGCAGCTCCCCTAGACAGGGAGGTAATGAAAAACTGTTTTTT. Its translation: CASSSPRQGGNEKLFF.

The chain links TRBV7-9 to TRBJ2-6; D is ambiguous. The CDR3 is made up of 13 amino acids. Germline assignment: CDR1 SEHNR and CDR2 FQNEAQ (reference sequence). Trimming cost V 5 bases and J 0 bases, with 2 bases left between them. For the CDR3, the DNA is TGTGCCAGCAGCGCCTCTGGGGCCAACGTCCTGACTTTC. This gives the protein CASSASGANVLTF. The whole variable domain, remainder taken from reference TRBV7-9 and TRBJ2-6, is DTGVSQNPRHKITKRGQNVTFRCDPISEHNRLYWYRQTLGQGPEFLTYFQNEAQLEKSRLLSDRFSAERPKGSFSTLEIQRTEQGDSAMYLCASSASGANVLTFGAGSRLTVL.

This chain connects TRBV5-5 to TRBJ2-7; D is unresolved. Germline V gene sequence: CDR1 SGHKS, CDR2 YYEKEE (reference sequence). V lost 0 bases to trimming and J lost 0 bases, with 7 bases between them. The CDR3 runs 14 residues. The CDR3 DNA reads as TGTGCCAGCAGCTTGGGTCAGCGCTCCTACGAGCAGTACTTC. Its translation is CASSLGQRSYEQYF.

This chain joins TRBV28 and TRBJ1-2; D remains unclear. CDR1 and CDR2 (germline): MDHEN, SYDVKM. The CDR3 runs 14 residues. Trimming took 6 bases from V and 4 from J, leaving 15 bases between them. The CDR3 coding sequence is TGTGCCAGCAGCTTACGAGGTATTGGCTATGGCTACACCTTC. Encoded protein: CASSLRGIGYGYTF.

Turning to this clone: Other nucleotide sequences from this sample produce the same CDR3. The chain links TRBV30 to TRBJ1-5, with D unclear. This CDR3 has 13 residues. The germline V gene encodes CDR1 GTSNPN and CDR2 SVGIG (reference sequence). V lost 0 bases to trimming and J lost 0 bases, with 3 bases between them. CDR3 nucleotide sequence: TGTGCCTGGAGTGTGGATAGCAATCAGCCCCAGCATTTT. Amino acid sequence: CAWSVDSNQPQHF.

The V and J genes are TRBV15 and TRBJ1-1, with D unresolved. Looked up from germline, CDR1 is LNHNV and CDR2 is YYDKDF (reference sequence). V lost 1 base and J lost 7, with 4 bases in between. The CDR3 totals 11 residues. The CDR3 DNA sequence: TGTGCCACCAGCAGAGCTGATGAAGCTTTCTTT. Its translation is CATSRADEAFF.

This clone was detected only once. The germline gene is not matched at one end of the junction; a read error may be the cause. The CDR3 DNA follows: TGTGCTAGCAGCTTATCGGCGGGCGCTTCCTACGAGCAGTACTTC. As protein: CASSLSAGASYEQYF. The chain is built from TRBV7-7 and TRBJ2-7; D is possibly TRBD2 (5 bases). Germline-derived CDR1 and CDR2 are SSHAT and FNYEAQ (reference sequence). The CDR3 loop spans 15 amino acids.

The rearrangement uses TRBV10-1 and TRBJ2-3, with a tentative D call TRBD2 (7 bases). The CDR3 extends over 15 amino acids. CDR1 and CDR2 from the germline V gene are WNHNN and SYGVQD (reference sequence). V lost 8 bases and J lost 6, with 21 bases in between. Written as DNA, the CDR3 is TGCGCCAGCTACGTTAGGGGGGGAGGGCCGGATACGCAGTATTTT. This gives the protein CASYVRGGGPDTQYF.